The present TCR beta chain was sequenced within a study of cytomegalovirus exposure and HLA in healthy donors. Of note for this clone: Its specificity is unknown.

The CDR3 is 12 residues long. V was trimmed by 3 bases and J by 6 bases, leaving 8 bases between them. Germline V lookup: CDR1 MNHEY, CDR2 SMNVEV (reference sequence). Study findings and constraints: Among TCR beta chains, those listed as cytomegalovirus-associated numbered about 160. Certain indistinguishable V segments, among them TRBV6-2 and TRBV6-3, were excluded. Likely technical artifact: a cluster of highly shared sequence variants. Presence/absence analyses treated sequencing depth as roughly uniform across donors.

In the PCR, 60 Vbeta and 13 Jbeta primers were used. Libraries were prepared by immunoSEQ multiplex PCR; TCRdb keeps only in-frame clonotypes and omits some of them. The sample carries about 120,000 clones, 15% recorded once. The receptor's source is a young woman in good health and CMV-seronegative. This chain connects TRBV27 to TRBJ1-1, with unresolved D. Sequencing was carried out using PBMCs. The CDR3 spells CASSFRVAEAFF. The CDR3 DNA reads TGTGCCAGCAGTTTTCGGGTGGCTGAAGCTTTCTTT.